These 26 T cell receptor beta chains came from one sample sequenced in a study of T cell responses to AZD1222 COVID-19 vaccine. This table comes from immunoSEQ multiplex PCR, and its TCRdb copy is limited to in-frame clones, with some not included. The data hold under 80,000 clones, with approximately 90% observed a single time. The source material was peripheral blood, sampled 28 days after the second AZD1222 dose. These receptors were obtained from an adult who received the AZD1222 COVID-19 vaccine.

V and J are TRBV5-1 and TRBJ2-5; D remains unclear. The V gene's germline CDR1 is SGHRS and CDR2 YFSETQ. CDR3 length equals 12 residues. V lost 4 bases, J lost 5 bases, and 9 bases lay in between. CDR3 bases: TGCGCCAGCAGCGTAGCCAGGGAGACCCAGTACTTC. This translates into CASSVARETQYF.

This rearrangement joins TRBV23-1 to TRBJ1-1, with D perhaps TRBD1 (5 bases). TRBV23-1 is classed as an ORF, of uncertain function. The CDR3 loop spans 15 amino acids. V dropped 3 bases and J dropped 1 base, with 12 bases sitting between them. The CDR3 spells CASSHSDKRNTEAFF. The CDR3 coding sequence is TGCGCCAGCAGTCATTCGGACAAGCGGAACACTGAAGCTTTCTTT.

V is TRBV4-3 and J is TRBJ2-7; the D gene is possibly TRBD1 (6 bases). The V gene's germline CDR1 is LGHNA and CDR2 YSLEER. The ends were cut back, 1 base at V and 7 bases at J, with 17 bases in the middle. The CDR3 consists of 15 residues. This CDR3 is CASSQGRGMGLEQYF. The CDR3, as DNA: TGCGCCAGCAGCCAAGGAAGGGGGATGGGTTTGGAGCAGTACTTC.

This chain joins TRBV7-3 and TRBJ2-3, with 9 bases lining up with TRBD2. V lost 0 bases to trimming and J lost 0 bases; unmatched junction nucleotides: 7. This CDR3 is built from 18 residues. CDR1 is SGHTA and CDR2 is FQGTGA in the germline V gene. The CDR3 sequence is CASSLTAGGGGSTDTQYF. In nucleotides, the CDR3 is TGTGCCAGCAGCTTAACAGCGGGGGGTGGAGGGAGCACAGATACGCAGTATTTT.

This clone turned up a few times. The chain is built from TRBV6-2 or TRBV6-3 and TRBJ2-7; 8 bases map to TRBD1. The germline V gene encodes CDR1 MNHEY and CDR2 SVGEGT. V was clipped by 6 bases and J by 13 bases; unmatched bases: 11. The CDR3 length is 12 residues. CDR3: CASSEVDRGFYF. The CDR3, as DNA: TGTGCCAGCAGCGAAGTCGACAGGGGTTTTTACTTC.

The rearrangement uses TRBV5-6 and TRBJ2-1; TRBD2 aligns across 9 bases. The junction had 7 bases not matched to a gene; V was cut back by 5 bases and J by 7 bases. This CDR3 is 14 amino acids long. In germline, CDR1 is SGHDT, CDR2 YYEEEE. The CDR3 sequence: CASSPRLAGNEQFF. In nucleotides, the CDR3 is TGTGCCAGCAGTCCGAGGCTAGCGGGAAATGAGCAGTTCTTC.

This chain joins TRBV6-1 and TRBJ1-4; TRBD1 is a possible D gene (5 bases). CDR1 and CDR2 (germline): MNHNS, SASEGT. V was pared by 0 bases and J by 6 bases, with 11 bases between. The length of the CDR3 is 15 residues. The CDR3 sequence: CASSEAPGTYEKLFF. The CDR3 nucleotides read TGTGCCAGCAGTGAAGCGCCAGGGACTTATGAAAAACTGTTTTTT.

This clone was detected once. The genes are TRBV2 and TRBJ2-3, with 10 bases aligning to TRBD2. Germline CDR1 and CDR2: SNHLY and FYNNEI. V lost 8 bases, J lost 3 bases, and 14 bases stayed unmatched. The CDR3 length is 17 residues. CDR3 protein: CASWTSGNYETTDTQYF. CDR3 nucleotides: TGTGCCAGCTGGACTAGCGGCAATTATGAGACTACAGATACGCAGTATTTT.

CDR3 coding DNA: TGTGCCACTCGCGGGGAAGCTGGCTACACCTTC. Amino acid sequence: CATRGEAGYTF. This chain joins TRBV6-5 and TRBJ1-2; the D is unclear. CDR1 MNHEY and CDR2 SVGAGI come from the germline V gene. Trimming took 10 bases from V and 7 from J, leaving 13 bases between them. This CDR3 is 11 amino acids long.

This chain links TRBV29-1 with TRBJ2-1, with 10 bases lining up with TRBD2. CDR3 length: 16 residues. Looked up from germline, CDR1 is SQVTM and CDR2 is ANQGSEA. Trimming removed 4 bases from V and 0 bases from J; junction bases left unmatched: 6. The CDR3 coding sequence is TGCAGCGTTGCTGTCCTAGCGGGAGTCTCCTACAATGAGCAGTTCTTC. Protein sequence: CSVAVLAGVSYNEQFF.

The chain joins TRBV6-5 to TRBJ2-7; the D gene could be TRBD1 or TRBD2 (6 bases each). Germline V gene data show CDR1 as MNHEY and CDR2 as SVGAGI. The CDR3 is made up of 15 amino acids. The V end was cut by 6 bases, the J end by 4 bases, with 19 bases between. CDR3 in amino acids: CASSRRQVGGYEQYF. The DNA of the CDR3 is TGTGCCAGCAGCCGAAGACAGGTAGGGGGGTACGAGCAGTACTTC.

In DNA, the CDR3 is TGTGCCAGCAGCAGGCGGGACGGAGGTTATGGCTACACCTTC. This sequence encodes CASSRRDGGYGYTF. This chain links TRBV7-2 with TRBJ1-2; D may be TRBD1 (5 bases). Trimming took off 5 bases at V and 5 bases at J, with 15 bases between the two ends. In germline, CDR1 is SGHTA, CDR2 FQGNSA. The CDR3 spans 14 residues.

V usage is TRBV6-6 and J usage is TRBJ1-6, with 7 bases identical to TRBD1. From germline, CDR1 is MNHNY and CDR2 SVGAGI (reference sequence). This CDR3 is 16 amino acids long. Trimming took 6 bases from V and 0 from J; bases not matched to a gene: 5. CDR3 loop: CASRDRTGSYNSPLHF. The CDR3 DNA sequence: TGTGCCAGCAGGGACAGGACCGGCTCCTATAATTCACCCCTCCACTTT.

V usage is TRBV19 and J usage is TRBJ1-1; D is uncertain. Germline assignment: CDR1 LNHDA and CDR2 SQIVND (reference sequence). The CDR3 is made up of 13 amino acids. Trimming removed 3 bases at V and 4 bases at J, with 9 bases between. CDR3 DNA: TGTGCCAGTAGTATTGGGCGGCTCACTGAAGCTTTCTTT. Its protein product is CASSIGRLTEAFF.

In regard to this clone: An end of the junction differs from the germline gene, which may be a read error. The chain uses TRBV7-7 and TRBJ2-5; 14 bases align to TRBD2. The CDR3 has 18 amino acids. The germline V gene has CDR1 SSHAT and CDR2 FNYEAQ (reference sequence). Here the CDR3 reads CASSLRLAGGRHQETQYF. CDR3 bases: TGTGCTAGCAGCTTAAGACTAGCGGGAGGGCGACACCAAGAGACCCAGTACTTC.

The rearrangement links TRBV14 to TRBJ1-1; 8 bases align to TRBD1. V lost 3 bases to trimming and J lost 1 base; unmatched junction nucleotides: 16. Germline-derived CDR1 and CDR2 are SGHDN and FVKESK. The CDR3 has 19 residues. The CDR3 here is CASSHQDRGLLTSNTEAFF. The CDR3 DNA reads TGTGCCAGCAGCCACCAAGACAGGGGACTGCTTACGTCGAACACTGAAGCTTTCTTT. The full variable domain, rest sourced from reference TRBV14 and TRBJ1-1, is EAGVTQFPSHSVIEKGQTVTLRCDPISGHDNLYWYRRVMGKEIKFLLHFVKESKQDESGMPNNRFLAERTGGTYSTLKVQPAELEDSGVYFCASSHQDRGLLTSNTEAFFGQGTRLTVV.

The CDR3 DNA sequence: TGTGCCATCAAGATGACAGGGGGGTTCACCGGGGAGCTGTTTTTT. Translation: CAIKMTGGFTGELFF. The chain uses TRBV6-5 and TRBJ2-2; 9 bases fit TRBD1. The CDR3 sequence is 15 residues long. Germline V gene lookup returns CDR1 MNHEY and CDR2 SVGAGI. V was clipped by 10 bases and J by 4 bases; unmatched bases: 10.

V gene TRBV11-2 combines with J gene TRBJ2-1, with 9 bases matching TRBD2. Germline CDR1 reads SGHAT; CDR2 reads FQNNGV. The CDR3 loop spans 15 amino acids. Unmatched junction bases numbered 10, after V lost 5 bases and J lost 8 bases. The CDR3 spells CASSPSSSGNHEQFF. The DNA for the CDR3 is TGTGCCAGCAGCCCGTCGTCTAGCGGGAACCATGAGCAGTTCTTC. The full variable domain, in which reference TRBV11-2 and TRBJ2-1 provide the parts outside the CDR3, is EAGVAQSPRYKIIEKRQSVAFWCNPISGHATLYWYQQILGQGPKLLIQFQNNGVVDDSQLPKDRFSAERLKGVDSTLKIQPAKLEDSAVYLCASSPSSSGNHEQFFGPGTRLTVL.

This chain uses TRBV7-9 with TRBJ1-1; TRBD1 is a possible D gene (5 bases). CDR1 and CDR2 (germline): SEHNR, FQNEAQ (reference sequence). This CDR3 is 14 amino acids long. The V and J ends lost 4 bases and 3 bases respectively, with 12 bases between them. The DNA of the CDR3 is TGTGCCAGCAGCTGGCAGGGTGTTGACACTGAAGCTTTCTTT. It yields the protein CASSWQGVDTEAFF.

The CDR3 loop reads CASSKGDGVEQFF. CDR3 sequence (DNA): TGTGCCAGTAGTAAGGGCGATGGGGTTGAGCAGTTCTTC. The J gene is TRBJ2-1, the V gene TRBV19; the D is unclear. Germline V gene sequence: CDR1 LNHDA, CDR2 SQIVND (reference sequence). V was trimmed by 4 bases and J by 9 bases, leaving 13 bases between them. The CDR3 totals 13 residues.

The chain recombines TRBV7-9 with TRBJ2-7; D possibly matches TRBD1 or TRBD2 (5 bases each). The V end lost 4 bases, the J end lost 0 bases, and 7 bases lay between the germline ends. The CDR3 sequence is 13 residues long. Germline values: CDR1 SEHNR, CDR2 FQNEAQ (reference sequence). The CDR3 nucleotides read TGTGCCAGCAGCTCGGGGACCTCCTACGAGCAGTACTTC. Amino acid sequence: CASSSGTSYEQYF.

This clone was seen a single time. This sequence joins TRBV2 and TRBJ2-2, with TRBD1 matching 9 bases. CDR1 is SNHLY, CDR2 FYNNEI, per germline. The CDR3 runs 14 residues. Trimming cost V 6 bases and J 5 bases; bases outside gene matches: 4. In DNA, the CDR3 is TGTGCCAGCAGAACGGGACAGGGTACCGGGGAGCTGTTTTTT. It yields the protein CASRTGQGTGELFF.

This clone was detected only once. The chain links TRBV11-3 to TRBJ2-3; unclear D gene. Germline loops: CDR1 SGHNT, CDR2 YENEEA. V was cut by 1 base and J by 6 bases, with 8 bases left in between. The CDR3 has 13 amino acids. The CDR3 sequence is CASSLVPEDTQYF. The CDR3 DNA sequence: TGTGCCAGCAGCTTAGTCCCAGAGGATACGCAGTATTTT.

The chain has TRBV9 and TRBJ1-1; D may be TRBD1 (5 bases). The CDR3 consists of 12 residues. The V and J ends lost 2 bases and 6 bases respectively, with 8 bases between them. The germline CDR1 and CDR2 sequences are SGDLS and YYNGEE. CDR3 region: CASSVTGAEAFF. CDR3 in DNA: TGTGCCAGCAGCGTCACGGGGGCTGAAGCTTTCTTT.

This chain joins TRBV19 and TRBJ1-2; possibly TRBD1 for D (5 bases). Trimming cost V 7 bases and J 5 bases, with 17 bases left between them. Germline CDR1 is LNHDA and CDR2 is SQIVND (reference sequence). The CDR3 is made up of 14 amino acids. The DNA of the CDR3 is TGTGCCAGTAAGAGGGAGCAGGGCCTGTATGGCTACACCTTC. This encodes CASKREQGLYGYTF. Variable domain in full (rest from reference TRBV19 and TRBJ1-2): DGGITQSPKYLFRKEGQNVTLSCEQNLNHDAMYWYRQDPGQGLRLIYYSQIVNDFQKGDIAEGYSVSREKKESFPLTVTSAQKNPTAFYLCASKREQGLYGYTFGSGTRLTVV.

The CDR3 DNA reads as TGTGCCAGCAGCTCTCAGGGGGTCGTGCCGAATTCACCCCTCCACTTT. It codes for CASSSQGVVPNSPLHF. The V call is TRBV7-2, the J call TRBJ1-6, with 7 bases matching TRBD1. The CDR3 has 16 amino acids. From germline, CDR1 is SGHTA and CDR2 FQGNSA. V was clipped by 4 bases and J by 7 bases; unmatched bases: 10.